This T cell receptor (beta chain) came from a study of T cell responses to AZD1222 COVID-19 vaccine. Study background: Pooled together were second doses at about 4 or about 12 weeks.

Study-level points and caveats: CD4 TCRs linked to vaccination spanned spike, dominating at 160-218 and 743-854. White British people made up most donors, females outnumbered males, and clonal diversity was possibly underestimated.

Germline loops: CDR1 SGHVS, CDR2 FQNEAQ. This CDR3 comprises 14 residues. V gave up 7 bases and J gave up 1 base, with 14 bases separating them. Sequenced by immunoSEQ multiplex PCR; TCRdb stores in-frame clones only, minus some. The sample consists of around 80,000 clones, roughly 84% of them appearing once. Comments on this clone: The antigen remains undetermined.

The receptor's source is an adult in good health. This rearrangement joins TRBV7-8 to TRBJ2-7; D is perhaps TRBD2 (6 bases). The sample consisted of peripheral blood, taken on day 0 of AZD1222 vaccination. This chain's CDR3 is CASNTGLPSYEQYF. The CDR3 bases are TGTGCCAGCAACACCGGACTACCGTCCTACGAGCAGTACTTC. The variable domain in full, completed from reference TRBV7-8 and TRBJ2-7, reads GAGVSQSPRYKVAKRGQDVALRCDPISGHVSLFWYQQALGQGPEFLTYFQNEAQLDKSGLPSDRFFAERPEGSVSTLKIQRTQQEDSAVYLCASNTGLPSYEQYFGPGTRLTVT.